This record covers a single T cell receptor (beta chain). Its antigen is undetermined. This specimen belongs to a study of T cell responses to AZD1222 COVID-19 vaccine. Study-wide results and caveats: The CD4 TCRs associated with vaccination extended across spike and predominated at 160-218 and 743-854. Repertoire sampling was restricted to post-peak T cell response timepoints. Spike-specific TCR breadth and depth grew following two AZD1222 doses. Reportedly, close to half of spike-specific TCRs are directed against unmutated variant regions.

Using immunoSEQ multiplex PCR, the repertoire was profiled, and TCRdb retains in-frame clones only, with some absent. This table holds about 83,000 clones, over 75% found once. This CDR3 is 12 amino acids long. V was shortened by 5 bases and J by 4 bases, with 5 bases between the two germline ends. Germline values: CDR1 MNHEY, CDR2 SVGAGI. The clonotype comes from an adult in good health. V gene TRBV6-5 combines with J gene TRBJ1-4; D is unclear. Sequenced material: peripheral blood, taken on day 0 of MenACWY control vaccination. Written as DNA, the CDR3 is TGTGCCAGCAGTCGGGGTAATGAAAAACTGTTTTTT. It specifies CASSRGNEKLFF.